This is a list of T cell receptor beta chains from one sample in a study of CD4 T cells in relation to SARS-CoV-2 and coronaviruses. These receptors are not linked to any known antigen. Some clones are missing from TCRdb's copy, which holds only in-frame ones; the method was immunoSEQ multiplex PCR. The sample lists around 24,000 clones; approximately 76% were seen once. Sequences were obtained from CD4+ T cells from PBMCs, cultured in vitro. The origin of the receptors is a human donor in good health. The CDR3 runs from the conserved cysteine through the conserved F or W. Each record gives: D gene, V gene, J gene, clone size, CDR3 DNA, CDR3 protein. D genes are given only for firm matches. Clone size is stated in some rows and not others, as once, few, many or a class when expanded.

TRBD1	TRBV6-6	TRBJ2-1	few	TGTGCCAGCAGCACAACCGGGACAGGGGCCCACAATGAGCAGTTCTTC	CASSTTGTGAHNEQFF
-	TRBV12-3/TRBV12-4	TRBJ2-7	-	TGTGCCAGCAGCTCGACAGTCTCCTACGAGCAGTACTTC	CASSSTVSYEQYF
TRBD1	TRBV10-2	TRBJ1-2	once	TGCGCCAGCAGTGCGGGACAGGGGGCACGGTATGGCTACACCTTC	CASSAGQGARYGYTF
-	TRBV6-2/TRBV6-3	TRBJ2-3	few	TGTGCCAGCAGTTACCCCGATACGCAGTATTTT	CASSYPDTQYF
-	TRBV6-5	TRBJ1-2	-	TGTGCCAGCAGAAGTACAGGGATTGGCGGCTACACCTTC	CASRSTGIGGYTF
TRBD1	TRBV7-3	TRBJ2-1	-	TGTGCCAGCAGCTCAGGGGGCGATACCTACAATGAGCAGTTCTTC	CASSSGGDTYNEQFF
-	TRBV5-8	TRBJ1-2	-	TGTGCCAGCAGCTCCCGTCGGTCTGGCTACACCTTC	CASSSRRSGYTF
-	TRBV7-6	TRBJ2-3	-	TGTGCCAGCAGCGCCGTCAGGGATACGCAGTATTTT	CASSAVRDTQYF
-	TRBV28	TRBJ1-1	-	TGTGCCAGCAGTTTAGCCTCGTCGTACACTGAAGCTTTCTTT	CASSLASSYTEAFF
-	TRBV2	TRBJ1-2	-	TGTGCCAGCAGTGAGCTAGGGAGGTCCAACTATGGCTACACCTTC	CASSELGRSNYGYTF
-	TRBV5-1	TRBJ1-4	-	TGCGCCAGCAGCCTGTCAGGGCGGACGGACGGGGAAAAACTGTTTTTT	CASSLSGRTDGEKLFF
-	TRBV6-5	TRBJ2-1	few	TGTGCCAGCAGTTCCCGCCGGGGCGGGCTCGGGGATGAGCAGTTCTTC	CASSSRRGGLGDEQFF
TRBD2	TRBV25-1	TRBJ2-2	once	TGTGCCAGCAGTGAATCCTCCCTAGCGGGAGGGGGCGGGGAGCTGTTTTTT	CASSESSLAGGGGELFF
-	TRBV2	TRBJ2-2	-	TGTGCCAGCAGTGGGGGACTGAGCGGGGAGCTGTTTTTT	CASSGGLSGELFF
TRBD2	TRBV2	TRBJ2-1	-	TGTGCCAGCAGGTGGGGACTAGCGGACAATGAGCAGTTCTTC	CASRWGLADNEQFF
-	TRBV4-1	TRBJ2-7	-	TGCGCCAGCAGCCAAGATAGGGGGGAGAGGCCCTACGAGCAGTACTTC	CASSQDRGERPYEQYF
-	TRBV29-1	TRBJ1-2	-	TGCAGCGTTGATTCCGCGGGATATGGCTACACCTTC	CSVDSAGYGYTF
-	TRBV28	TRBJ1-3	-	TGTGCCAGCAGTTTGCTAAACGGAAACACCATATATTTT	CASSLLNGNTIYF
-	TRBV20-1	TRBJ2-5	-	TGCAGTGCTAGTCCGCCCCGGGAGACCCAGTACTTC	CSASPPRETQYF
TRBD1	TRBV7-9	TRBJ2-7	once	TGTGCCAGCAGCCGACAGGGAAGCTCCTACGAGCAGTACTTC	CASSRQGSSYEQYF
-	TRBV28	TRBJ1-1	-	TGTGCCAGCAGTTCAATGAACACTGAAGCTTTCTTT	CASSSMNTEAFF
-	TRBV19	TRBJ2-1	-	TGTGCCAGTAGCCGCGGGCCGGGCTCCTACAATGAGCAGTTCTTC	CASSRGPGSYNEQFF
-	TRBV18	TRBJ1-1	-	TGTGCCAGCTCACAACAGGGCAAGGACACTGAAGCTTTCTTT	CASSQQGKDTEAFF
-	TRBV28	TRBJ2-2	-	TGTGCCAGCAGTTTAGTCAAAAAACGATTTACCGGGGAGCTGTTTTTT	CASSLVKKRFTGELFF
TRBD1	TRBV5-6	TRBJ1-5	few	TGTGCCAGCAGCTCCTCAGGACAGGGGCTACATAGCAATCAGCCCCAGCATTTT	CASSSSGQGLHSNQPQHF
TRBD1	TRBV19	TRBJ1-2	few	TGTGCCAGTAGTACAAAAGGGGGCGGCTACACCTTC	CASSTKGGGYTF
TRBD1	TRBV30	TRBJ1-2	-	TGTGCCTGGGAGAACAGGGGTGGCTACACCTTC	CAWENRGGYTF
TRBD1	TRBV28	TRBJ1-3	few	TGTGCCAGCAGTTTGCACAGGGGATTATCTGGAAACACCATATATTTT	CASSLHRGLSGNTIYF
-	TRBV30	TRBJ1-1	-	TGTGCCTGGATGGCAGGGGTATCTGAAGCTTTCTTT	CAWMAGVSEAFF
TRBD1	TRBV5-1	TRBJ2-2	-	TGCGCCAGCAGCACGGGACAGGAAAGGGCCGGGGAGCTGTTTTTT	CASSTGQERAGELFF
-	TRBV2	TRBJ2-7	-	TGTGCCAGCAGTGAAGTTGCTGGAAGCTCCTACGAGCAGTACTTC	CASSEVAGSSYEQYF
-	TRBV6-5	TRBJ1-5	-	TGTGCCAGCAGTACTACAGGGAACAATCAGCCCCAGCATTTT	CASSTTGNNQPQHF
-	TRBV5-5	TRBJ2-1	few	TGTGCCAGCAGCTTGTTACAGGGAAACAATGAGCAGTTCTTC	CASSLLQGNNEQFF
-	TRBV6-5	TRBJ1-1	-	TGTGCCAGCATGTGGGGAACTGAAGCTTTCTTT	CASMWGTEAFF
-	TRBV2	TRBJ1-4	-	TGTGCCACTCGAGGGGGACGGTCTGAAAAACTGTTTTTT	CATRGGRSEKLFF
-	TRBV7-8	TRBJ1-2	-	TGTGCCAGCAGCTCTTCGGAGGGCTATGGCTACACCTTC	CASSSSEGYGYTF
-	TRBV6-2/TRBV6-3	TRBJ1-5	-	TGTGCCAGCAGTCAGAGACCCAATCAGCCCCAGCATTTT	CASSQRPNQPQHF